This T cell receptor beta chain was recorded in a study of blood T cell repertoires in COVID-19. Data came from immunoSEQ multiplex PCR; TCRdb stores just in-frame clones and leaves some out. The table includes 200,000 to 300,000 clones, roughly 87% detected once. The V gene lost 0 bases and the J gene lost 1 base, with 7 bases spanning the gap. Germline V gives CDR1 SGHRS, CDR2 YFSETQ. This CDR3 comprises 14 residues. Specimen: peripheral blood. This receptor was obtained from a woman under 40 with acute or convalescent COVID-19. The gene calls are TRBV5-1 and TRBJ1-1; D call uncertain. CDR3 loop: CASSLVGENTEAFF. DNA for the CDR3: TGCGCCAGCAGCTTGGTCGGGGAGAACACTGAAGCTTTCTTT. Combining the CDR3 with reference TRBV5-1 and TRBJ1-1 gives the whole variable domain KAGVTQTPRYLIKTRGQQVTLSCSPISGHRSVSWYQQTPGQGLQFLFEYFSETQRNKGNFPGRFSGRQFSNSRSEMNVSTLELGDSALYLCASSLVGENTEAFFGQGTRLTVV.